This T cell receptor (beta chain) stems from a study of cytomegalovirus exposure and HLA in healthy donors. Germline assignment: CDR1 SGHRS and CDR2 YFSETQ. The V and J ends lost 4 bases and 2 bases respectively, with 13 bases between them. The CDR3 runs 15 residues. The PCR contained 60 Vbeta and 13 Jbeta primers. Produced via immunoSEQ multiplex PCR; TCRdb's table is partial and in-frame only. This table holds about 190,000 clones, 74% found once. The count of this clone is one. The chain couples TRBV5-1 to TRBJ2-1; TRBD2 might be the D (5 bases). This clonotype was sampled from a woman younger than 45 in good health and CMV-seropositive. The sequencing input was PBMCs. CDR3 nucleotides: TGCGCCAGCAGCATTAGCGCTCCAACCTACAATGAGCAGTTCTTC. Protein product: CASSISAPTYNEQFF.